The 16 T cell receptor beta chains listed next were all sequenced from one sample in a study of cytomegalovirus exposure and HLA in healthy donors. The PCR made use of 60 Vbeta and 13 Jbeta primers. Method: immunoSEQ multiplex PCR; TCRdb's copy keeps in-frame clones and lacks some. Found here are 95,000 to 150,000 clones, over 60% of them singletons; the top ten hold 1.2%. The sample comprised PBMCs. The receptors derive from a female donor in good health and CMV-seronegative.

This CDR3 reads CASTEEGRTEAFF. CDR3 nucleotide sequence: TGTGCCAGCACAGAGGAAGGAAGGACTGAAGCTTTCTTT. The chain is built from TRBV2 and TRBJ1-1; D remains unclear. This CDR3 contains 13 residues. The germline gives CDR1 SNHLY, CDR2 FYNNEI. Trimming stripped 7 bases from V and 5 bases from J, with 14 bases between. Full variable domain (rest looked up from reference TRBV2 and TRBJ1-1): EPEVTQTPSHQVTQMGQEVILRCVPISNHLYFYWYRQILGQKVEFLVSFYNNEISEKSEIFDDQFSVERPDGSNFTLKIRSTKLEDSAMYFCASTEEGRTEAFFGQGTRLTVV.

V usage is TRBV18 and J usage is TRBJ2-1; 9 bases fit TRBD1. CDR3 size: 14 residues. CDR1 is KGHSH and CDR2 is LQKENI in the germline V gene. V lost 3 bases to trimming and J lost 5 bases; unmatched junction nucleotides: 2. The CDR3 DNA follows: TGTGCCAGCTCACCCCGGACAGGGGACAATGAGCAGTTCTTC. Translating gives CASSPRTGDNEQFF.

A few counts support this clone. The chain couples TRBV7-9 to TRBJ1-4, with 9 nucleotides matching TRBD1. V lost 1 base and J lost 3; bases outside the gene matches: 6. This CDR3 comprises 17 residues. Germline CDR1 is SEHNR and CDR2 is FQNEAQ (reference sequence). CDR3 protein: CASSLGGTGKANEKLFF. The CDR3 bases are TGTGCCAGCAGCTTAGGCGGGACAGGGAAGGCTAATGAAAAACTGTTTTTT.

The chain links TRBV28 to TRBJ2-3; TRBD1 agrees at 10 bases. V shed 2 bases, J shed 3 bases, and the junction held 2 bases outside the gene matches. Germline V gene lookup returns CDR1 MDHEN and CDR2 SYDVKM. The CDR3 covers 15 residues. CDR3 residues: CASSLGTGATDTQYF. CDR3 bases: TGTGCCAGCAGTTTAGGGACAGGGGCGACAGATACGCAGTATTTT.

This clone has more than one count but fewer than ten. The chain has TRBV6-6 and TRBJ2-7; D possibly corresponds to TRBD2 (6 bases). Germline CDR1 reads MNHNY; CDR2 reads SVGAGI (reference sequence). The V gene lost 5 bases and the J gene lost 2 bases, with 10 bases spanning the gap. The CDR3 length is 13 residues. The DNA for the CDR3 is TGTGCCAGCAGTATCCCGGGGGCCTACGAGCAGTACTTC. Protein sequence: CASSIPGAYEQYF.

The chain couples TRBV28 to TRBJ1-5, with D uncertain. Per the germline V gene, CDR1 is MDHEN and CDR2 is SYDVKM. The CDR3 totals 13 residues. V was trimmed by 7 bases and J by 4 bases, leaving 11 bases between them. This CDR3 is CASIRSPNQPQHF. The CDR3 DNA follows: TGTGCCAGCATTCGGAGTCCAAATCAGCCCCAGCATTTT. Combining the CDR3 with reference TRBV28 and TRBJ1-5 gives the whole variable domain DVKVTQSSRYLVKRTGEKVFLECVQDMDHENMFWYRQDPGLGLRLIYFSYDVKMKEKGDIPEGYSVSREKKERFSLILESASTNQTSMYLCASIRSPNQPQHFGDGTRLSIL.

V is TRBV7-9 and J is TRBJ2-3, with 8 bases lining up with TRBD2. This CDR3 is built from 13 residues. Germline V gene data show CDR1 as SEHNR and CDR2 as FQNEAQ (reference sequence). The trim removed 7 bases at V and 4 bases at J, leaving 4 bases unmatched. This CDR3 reads CASKSGGPDTQYF. The DNA of the CDR3 is TGTGCCAGCAAAAGCGGGGGACCAGATACGCAGTATTTT.

V usage is TRBV18 and J usage is TRBJ2-1; 9 positions agree with TRBD1. CDR3 length: 19 amino acids. The germline gives CDR1 KGHSH, CDR2 LQKENI. Trimming took 1 base from V and 1 from J; bases not matched to a gene: 11. The chain's CDR3 is CASSPLTGTGRGSYNEQFF. The CDR3, as DNA: TGTGCCAGCTCACCACTGACCGGGACAGGGCGGGGGTCCTACAATGAGCAGTTCTTC.

The CDR3 spells CASSPRGAYTGELFF. CDR3 nucleotides: TGTGCCAGCAGCCCCCGGGGGGCCTACACCGGGGAGCTGTTTTTT. The chain employs TRBV7-2 and TRBJ2-2; maybe TRBD2 (7 bases). V was cut by 5 bases and J by 3 bases, with 13 bases left in between. CDR3 size: 15 residues. Germline values: CDR1 SGHTA, CDR2 FQGNSA.

The rearrangement uses TRBV28 and TRBJ2-1; D remains unclear. In germline, CDR1 is MDHEN, CDR2 SYDVKM. The CDR3 spans 15 residues. The V and J ends lost 4 bases and 2 bases respectively, with 12 bases between them. CDR3 in DNA: TGTGCCAGCAGTTGGGTACATCGGGCCTACAATGAGCAGTTCTTC. It specifies CASSWVHRAYNEQFF.

J is TRBJ2-2 and V is TRBV19; 8 bases agree with TRBD2. The CDR3 has 14 residues. The V gene end was trimmed by 3 bases and the J gene end by 4 bases; junction bases not matched to a gene: 1. The germline V gene encodes CDR1 LNHDA and CDR2 SQIVND (reference sequence). The CDR3 region is CASSIAGGTGELFF. Here the CDR3 DNA reads TGTGCCAGTAGTATCGCGGGGGGCACCGGGGAGCTGTTTTTT.

This chain connects TRBV5-1 to TRBJ1-1; unclear D gene. Germline V gene lookup returns CDR1 SGHRS and CDR2 YFSETQ. Trimming took off 2 bases at V and 6 bases at J, with 14 bases between the two ends. The CDR3 extends over 14 amino acids. The CDR3 loop reads CASSFSSGTPEAFF. The CDR3 DNA follows: TGCGCCAGCAGCTTTTCTTCAGGAACCCCTGAAGCTTTCTTT. Looking up the rest from reference TRBV5-1 and TRBJ1-1 gives the full variable domain: KAGVTQTPRYLIKTRGQQVTLSCSPISGHRSVSWYQQTPGQGLQFLFEYFSETQRNKGNFPGRFSGRQFSNSRSEMNVSTLELGDSALYLCASSFSSGTPEAFFGQGTRLTVV.

The V and J genes are TRBV6-4 and TRBJ1-2; D may be TRBD1 (6 bases). The V end lost 8 bases, the J end lost 9 bases, and 19 bases lay between the germline ends. This CDR3 spans 13 amino acids. Germline-derived CDR1 and CDR2 are MRHNA and SNTAGT. In nucleotides, the CDR3 is TGTGCCAGCTCGGCAGGGACATTAGGTAGCTACACCTTC. Amino acid sequence: CASSAGTLGSYTF.

The chain recombines TRBV27 with TRBJ1-2; D is uncertain. Germline V lookup: CDR1 MNHEY, CDR2 SMNVEV (reference sequence). V was pared by 5 bases and J by 7 bases, with 11 bases between. The CDR3 runs to 12 residues. CDR3 sequence (DNA): TGTGCCAGCAGTCCCCCAGAGGTTGGCTACACCTTC. It encodes CASSPPEVGYTF.

This CDR3 reads CASSQQTSRNNSPLHF. The DNA for the CDR3 is TGTGCCAGCTCACAACAGACGAGTAGAAATAATTCACCCCTCCACTTT. The V call is TRBV18, the J call TRBJ1-6; D remains unclear. Germline lookup yields CDR1 KGHSH and CDR2 LQKENI. This CDR3 spans 16 amino acids. The germline V and J ends were trimmed by 4 bases and 5 bases, with 15 bases remaining between them.

The CDR3 sequence: CASSLGSSGRSEQYF. In nucleotides, the CDR3 is TGTGCCAGCAGCTTGGGTTCGAGCGGGAGGTCCGAGCAGTACTTC. This chain links TRBV5-8 with TRBJ2-7, with 9 positions matching TRBD2. The CDR3 totals 15 residues. Trimming took 0 bases from V and 6 from J; bases not matched to a gene: 7. CDR1 is SGHTS, CDR2 YDEGEE, per germline.